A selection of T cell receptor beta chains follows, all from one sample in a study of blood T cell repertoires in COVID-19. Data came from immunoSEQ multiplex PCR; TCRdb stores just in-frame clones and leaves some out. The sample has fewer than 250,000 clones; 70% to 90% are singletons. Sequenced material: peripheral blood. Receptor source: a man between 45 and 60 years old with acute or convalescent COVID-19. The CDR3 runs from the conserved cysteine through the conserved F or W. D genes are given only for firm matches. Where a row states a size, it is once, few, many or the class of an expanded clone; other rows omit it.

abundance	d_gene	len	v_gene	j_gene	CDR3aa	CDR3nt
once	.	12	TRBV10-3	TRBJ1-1	CATTELNTEAFF	TGTGCCACTACGGAGTTGAACACTGAAGCTTTCTTT
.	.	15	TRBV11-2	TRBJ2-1	CASSLDGGSYNEQFF	TGTGCCAGCAGCTTAGACGGCGGATCCTACAATGAGCAGTTCTTC
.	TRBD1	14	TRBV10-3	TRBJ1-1	CAISAGQGNTEAFF	TGTGCCATCAGTGCGGGACAGGGGAACACTGAAGCTTTCTTT
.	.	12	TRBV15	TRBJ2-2	CATAWATGELFF	TGTGCCACCGCCTGGGCCACCGGGGAGCTGTTTTTT
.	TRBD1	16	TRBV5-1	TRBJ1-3	CASSFATGSVGNTIYF	TGCGCCAGCAGCTTCGCGACAGGGTCAGTTGGAAACACCATATATTTT
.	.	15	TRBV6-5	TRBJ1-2	CASSYGRSSDYGYTF	TGTGCCAGCAGTTACGGGAGGTCGTCCGACTATGGCTACACCTTC
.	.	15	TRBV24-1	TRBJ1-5	CATSDRQGLYQPQHF	TGTGCCACCAGTGATAGGCAGGGGTTATATCAGCCCCAGCATTTT
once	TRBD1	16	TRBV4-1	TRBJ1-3	CASSQTGGSSGNTIYF	TGCGCCAGCAGCCAGACAGGGGGGAGCTCTGGAAACACCATATATTTT
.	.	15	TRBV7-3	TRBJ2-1	CASSLKSSPYNEQFF	TGTGCCAGCAGCTTAAAGTCGAGTCCGTACAATGAGCAGTTCTTC
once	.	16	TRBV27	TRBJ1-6	CASSLSFRGIGSPLHF	TGTGCCAGCAGTTTAAGTTTTAGAGGGATAGGTTCACCCCTCCACTTT
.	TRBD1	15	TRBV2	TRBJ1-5	CASSRGQGFNQPQHF	TGTGCCAGCAGCCGGGGACAGGGTTTCAATCAGCCCCAGCATTTT
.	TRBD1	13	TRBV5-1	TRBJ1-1	CASSSGQDTEAFF	TGCGCCAGCAGCTCCGGACAGGACACTGAAGCTTTCTTT
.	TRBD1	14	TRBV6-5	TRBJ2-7	CASSPGTGPYEQYF	TGTGCCAGCAGCCCCGGGACAGGGCCCTACGAGCAGTACTTC
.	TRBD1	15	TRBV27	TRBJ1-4	CASSLWAGGREKLFF	TGTGCCAGCAGTTTATGGGCAGGGGGCCGTGAAAAACTGTTTTTT
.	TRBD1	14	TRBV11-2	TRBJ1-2	CASSIRQGIGGYTF	TGTGCCAGCAGCATCCGACAGGGAATAGGTGGCTACACCTTC
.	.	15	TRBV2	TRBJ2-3	CASSLDREAVDTQYF	TGTGCCAGCAGTCTTGACAGAGAAGCAGTAGATACGCAGTATTTT
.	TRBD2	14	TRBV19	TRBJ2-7	CASSLTSGTYEQYF	TGTGCCAGTAGTTTGACTAGCGGAACCTACGAGCAGTACTTC
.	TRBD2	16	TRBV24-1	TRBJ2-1	CATSDLALAGGNEQFF	TGTGCCACCAGTGATTTAGCCCTAGCGGGAGGCAATGAGCAGTTCTTC
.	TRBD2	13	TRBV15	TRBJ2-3	CATRVAGGDTQYF	TGTGCCACCAGGGTAGCGGGGGGCGATACGCAGTATTTT
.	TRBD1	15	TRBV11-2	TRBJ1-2	CASSPRDRANYGYTF	TGTGCCAGCAGCCCCCGAGACAGGGCTAACTATGGCTACACCTTC
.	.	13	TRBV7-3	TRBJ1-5	CASSLGGSQPQHF	TGTGCCAGCAGCTTAGGGGGCAGCCAGCCCCAGCATTTT
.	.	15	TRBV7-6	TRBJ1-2	CASSLGAPQNYGYTF	TGTGCCAGCAGCTTAGGGGCCCCGCAAAACTATGGCTACACCTTC
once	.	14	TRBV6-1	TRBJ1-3	CASSEALYENTIYF	TGTGCCAGCAGTGAAGCCCTCTACGAAAACACCATATATTTT
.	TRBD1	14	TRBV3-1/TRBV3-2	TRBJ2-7	CASSSGTGPYEQYF	TGTGCCAGCAGCTCCGGGACAGGCCCCTACGAGCAGTACTTC
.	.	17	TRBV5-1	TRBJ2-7	CASSLYSRQGSSYEQYF	TGCGCCAGCAGCTTGTATTCCCGCCAGGGTAGCTCCTACGAGCAGTACTTC
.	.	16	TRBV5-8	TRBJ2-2	CASSLYTGTNTGELFF	TGTGCCAGCAGCTTGTATACGGGTACGAACACCGGGGAGCTGTTTTTT
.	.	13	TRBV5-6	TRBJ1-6	CASSSEAVSPLHF	TGTGCCAGCAGCTCCGAGGCTGTGTCACCCCTCCACTTT
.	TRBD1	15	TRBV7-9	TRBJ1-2	CASSQQGRTNYGYTF	TGTGCCAGCAGTCAACAGGGGCGGACTAACTATGGCTACACCTTC
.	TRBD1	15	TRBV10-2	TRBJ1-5	CASSDRTGANQPQHF	TGCGCCAGCAGTGACCGGACAGGGGCGAATCAGCCCCAGCATTTT
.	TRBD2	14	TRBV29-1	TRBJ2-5	CSGSGVGGGETQYF	TGCAGCGGGAGCGGGGTGGGCGGTGGAGAGACCCAGTACTTC
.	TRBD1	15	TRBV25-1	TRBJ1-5	CASSAGQGAGKPQHF	TGTGCCAGCAGTGCCGGACAGGGGGCCGGTAAGCCCCAGCATTTT
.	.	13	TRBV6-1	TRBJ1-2	CASSEGRGFGYTF	TGTGCCAGCAGTGAAGGCCGGGGTTTTGGCTACACCTTC
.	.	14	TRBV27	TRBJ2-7	CASRSVKSSYEQYF	TGTGCCAGCAGGAGCGTCAAGAGCTCCTACGAGCAGTACTTC
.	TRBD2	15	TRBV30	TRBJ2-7	CAWSPGGAGTREQYF	TGTGCCTGGAGTCCGGGAGGAGCAGGCACGCGGGAGCAGTACTTC
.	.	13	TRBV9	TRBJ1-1	CASSVSRNTEAFF	TGTGCCAGCAGCGTTTCTAGGAACACTGAAGCTTTCTTT
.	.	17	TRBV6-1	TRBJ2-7	CASSDATEGILSYEQYF	TGTGCCAGCAGTGACGCCACGGAGGGGATCCTCTCCTACGAGCAGTACTTC
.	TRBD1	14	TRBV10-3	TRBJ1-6	CAIRPGQGNSPLHF	TGTGCCATCAGACCGGGACAGGGGAATTCACCCCTCCACTTT
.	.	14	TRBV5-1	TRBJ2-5	CASSFRQGGETQYF	TGCGCCAGCAGCTTCCGACAGGGAGGAGAGACCCAGTACTTC
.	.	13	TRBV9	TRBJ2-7	CASSVYGAGEQYF	TGTGCCAGCAGCGTATATGGAGCGGGTGAGCAGTACTTC
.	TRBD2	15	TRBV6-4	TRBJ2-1	CASSRTGTRNNEQFF	TGTGCCAGCAGCCGAACCGGGACTAGAAACAATGAGCAGTTCTTC
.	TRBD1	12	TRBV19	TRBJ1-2	CASRTGGNGYTF	TGTGCCAGTAGGACAGGGGGTAATGGCTACACCTTC
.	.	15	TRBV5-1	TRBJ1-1	CASSLAIQSNTEAFF	TGCGCCAGCAGCTTGGCCATTCAGTCGAACACTGAAGCTTTCTTT
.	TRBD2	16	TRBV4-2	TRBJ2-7	CASSQESGRGRHEQYF	TGTGCCAGCAGCCAAGAAAGCGGGAGGGGCCGACACGAGCAGTACTTC
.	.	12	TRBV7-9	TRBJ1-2	CASRNDFYGYTF	TGTGCCAGCAGAAACGACTTCTATGGCTACACCTTC
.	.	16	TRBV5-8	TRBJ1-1	CASSPSVSGLNTEAFF	TGTGCCAGCAGCCCGAGCGTATCCGGGTTGAACACTGAAGCTTTCTTT
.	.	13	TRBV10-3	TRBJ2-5	CAISESGEETQYF	TGTGCCATCAGTGAGTCAGGGGAAGAGACCCAGTACTTC
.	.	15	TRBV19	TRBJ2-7	CASSIAGSPSYEQYF	TGTGCCAGTAGTATTGCGGGCAGCCCCTCCTACGAGCAGTACTTC
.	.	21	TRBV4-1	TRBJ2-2	CASSQEVVWRGQSINTGELFF	TGCGCCAGCAGCCAAGAAGTAGTTTGGAGGGGCCAAAGCATCAACACCGGGGAGCTGTTTTTT
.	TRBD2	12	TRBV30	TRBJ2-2	CAWSMAGARLFF	TGTGCCTGGTCTATGGCGGGAGCTAGGCTGTTTTTT
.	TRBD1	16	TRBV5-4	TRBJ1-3	CASSLLGTGRGNTIYF	TGTGCCAGCAGCTTGCTGGGGACAGGTAGAGGAAACACCATATATTTT
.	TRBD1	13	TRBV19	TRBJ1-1	CASSIGGDREAFF	TGTGCCAGTAGTATAGGAGGGGACAGAGAAGCTTTCTTT